The rows below give T cell receptor beta chains drawn from one sample of a study of OX40 agonist ivuxolimab in advanced cancers. Only in-frame clones appear in the TCRdb table, and some are missing; sequencing was by immunoSEQ multiplex PCR. The profile covers more than 50,000 clones, with 84% appearing a single time and 2% to 3% taken by the ten largest. This specimen consisted of CD4+ or CD8+ T cells sorted from blood, obtained in a trial of the OX40 agonist ivuxolimab. These receptors all come from an adult with an advanced solid tumor such as melanoma, head and neck, liver or kidney cancer. The CDR3 runs from the conserved cysteine through the conserved F or W. D genes are given only for firm matches. Clone sizes are given selectively: once, few, many, or a class where the clone is expanded.

d_gene	v_gene	j_gene	abundance	CDR3nt	CDR3aa
TRBD1	TRBV13	TRBJ1-1	NA	TGTGCCAGTCAGAGGGGACAGACGCTGAACACTGAAGCTTTCTTT	CASQRGQTLNTEAFF
NA	TRBV7-6	TRBJ1-5	NA	TGTGCCAGCAGCTTAGGACAGACGGGTCAGCCCCAGCATTTT	CASSLGQTGQPQHF
NA	TRBV18	TRBJ1-2	NA	TGTGCCAGCTCAAACCTCGGACGAGAGGGCGGCTACACCTTC	CASSNLGREGGYTF
TRBD1	TRBV7-8	TRBJ2-2	NA	TGTGCCAGCAGCGCCCGGGACAGGGGGTCCGGGGAGCTGTTTTTT	CASSARDRGSGELFF
NA	TRBV5-1	TRBJ1-1	NA	TGCGCCAGCAGACCCCCAGGGCACGCGGCTGAAGCTTTCTTT	CASRPPGHAAEAFF
NA	TRBV7-8	TRBJ2-7	NA	TGTGCCAGCGGAAACCGGGACTGGGGTTGGTACGAGCAGTACTTC	CASGNRDWGWYEQYF
NA	TRBV6-6	TRBJ1-2	NA	TGTGCCAGCAGTTACCCTCCGGAAACAGCGGGCTACACCTTC	CASSYPPETAGYTF
NA	TRBV27	TRBJ2-7	NA	TGTGCCAGCAGTCCTTCTTTAGGGCCCTACGAGCAGTACTTC	CASSPSLGPYEQYF
NA	TRBV6-6	TRBJ1-5	NA	TGTGCCAGCAGTTACTCCGGTGGCAGGATGGGTCAGCCCCAGCATTTT	CASSYSGGRMGQPQHF
NA	TRBV10-3	TRBJ2-1	NA	TGTGCCATCACCTTGGCCCCGAGCTCCTACAATGAGCAGTTCTTC	CAITLAPSSYNEQFF
NA	TRBV11-3	TRBJ2-7	NA	TGTGCCAGCAGCTTAAGGCAGGGGATCCACGAGCAGTACTTC	CASSLRQGIHEQYF
TRBD1	TRBV2	TRBJ1-5	NA	TGTGCCAGCAAGGGGAACAGGGGACAGCCCCAGCATTTT	CASKGNRGQPQHF
TRBD2	TRBV7-2	TRBJ2-3	NA	TGTGCCAGCAGCTCCGCGGGGGGGTGGTCGGCAGATACGCAGTATTTT	CASSSAGGWSADTQYF
NA	TRBV15	TRBJ1-2	NA	TGTGCCACCAGCACGGACCAGCCCCGATACGCCGACTATGGCTACACCTTC	CATSTDQPRYADYGYTF
NA	TRBV29-1	TRBJ1-1	NA	TGCAGCGTTGAAGGGCCCCTTCCGGGCACTGAAGCTTTCTTT	CSVEGPLPGTEAFF
NA	TRBV18	TRBJ1-6	NA	TGTGCCAGCTCACCCGGGTCCGGGACTCTAAATTCACCCCTCCACTTT	CASSPGSGTLNSPLHF
NA	TRBV10-2	TRBJ1-4	NA	TGCGCCAGCAGTGAGATCCCGAATGAAAAACTGTTTTTT	CASSEIPNEKLFF
NA	TRBV11-1	TRBJ1-2	NA	TGTGCCAGCAGCTACCGGGACATCGGAACGCTTAACTATGGCTACACCTTC	CASSYRDIGTLNYGYTF
NA	TRBV18	TRBJ1-5	NA	TGTGCCAGCTCACCAGGTCAAAGGGGCACCAATCAGCCCCAGCATTTT	CASSPGQRGTNQPQHF
NA	TRBV5-1	TRBJ2-6	few	TGCGCCAGCAAGACAGGATTCTCTGGGGCCAACGTCCTGACTTTC	CASKTGFSGANVLTF
NA	TRBV25-1	TRBJ2-5	NA	TGTGCCAGCAGTCCTGGTGAGCTAGCGACAGAGACCCAGTACTTC	CASSPGELATETQYF
NA	TRBV28	TRBJ2-2	NA	TGTGCCAGCACCCTATCCCGCACAGGGAGGGCCGGGGAGCTGTTTTTT	CASTLSRTGRAGELFF
NA	TRBV9	TRBJ1-2	few	TGTGCCAGCAGCGGGCGAACCGGGACCAACTATGGCTACACCTTC	CASSGRTGTNYGYTF
NA	TRBV5-8	TRBJ2-6	NA	TGTGCCAGCTACCACGGACAGAAAACTGGGGCCAACGTCCTGACTTTC	CASYHGQKTGANVLTF
NA	TRBV4-1	TRBJ1-3	NA	TGCGCCAGCAGCCAAGCCCCTCGGGGGGCTGGAAACACCATATATTTT	CASSQAPRGAGNTIYF
NA	TRBV10-3	TRBJ2-2	NA	TGTGCCATCACGGCGGGAATGCCGAACACCGGGGAGCTGTTTTTT	CAITAGMPNTGELFF
NA	TRBV28	TRBJ2-7	once	TGTGCCAGCAGGCCCCAGGGGAAGCCCAACGAGCAGTACTTC	CASRPQGKPNEQYF
NA	TRBV5-1	TRBJ2-1	NA	TGCGCCAGCAGCGGAACCGGGACCATCAATGAGCAGTTCTTC	CASSGTGTINEQFF
TRBD1	TRBV19	TRBJ1-1	few	TGTGCCAGTAGTACCTACAGGGGGGGGAACACTGAAGCTTTCTTT	CASSTYRGGNTEAFF
NA	TRBV6-1	TRBJ2-7	NA	TGTGCCAGCAGCAAGGGGGACGAGCAGTACTTC	CASSKGDEQYF
NA	TRBV2	TRBJ1-1	NA	TGTGCCAGCAGTGAAACAGGGAGCTTGAACACTGAAGCTTTCTTT	CASSETGSLNTEAFF
NA	TRBV28	TRBJ2-5	NA	TGTGCCAGCAGCCGAACGCAAGAGACCCAGTACTTC	CASSRTQETQYF
TRBD1	TRBV11-3	TRBJ2-1	NA	TGTGCCAGCAGCCGGGACAGGGGTTCGTACAATGAGCAGTTCTTC	CASSRDRGSYNEQFF
TRBD1	TRBV5-6	TRBJ2-3	NA	TGTGCCAGCAGCTTACCGGGACAGGGGTCCCACACAGATACGCAGTATTTT	CASSLPGQGSHTDTQYF
NA	TRBV1	TRBJ1-1	NA	TGCACCATCCCCCATTATCTTGGGAACACTGAAGCTTTCTTT	CTIPHYLGNTEAFF
TRBD2	TRBV29-1	TRBJ2-5	NA	TGCAGCGTTGATGGGGGGGTTGAGACCCAGTACTTC	CSVDGGVETQYF
NA	TRBV28	TRBJ1-2	NA	TGTGCCAGCAGTTATTCCTCGGGGGGCTACACCTTC	CASSYSSGGYTF